The clone carrying this T cell receptor (beta chain) was recorded at least ten times. Its specificity is unknown. This entry is derived from a study of CD8 T cells in ankylosing spondylitis. General observations from the study: With a CD8+ phenotype, disease-linked clones were relatively rare in peripheral blood. What seemed typical of ankylosing spondylitis blood was a TCR beta motif built from eight highly homologous variants. Clones tied to disease were said to be significantly enriched in matched ankylosing spondylitis synovial fluid. Before this, some motif variants had been reported in reactive arthritis synovial fluid and blood.

The V and J ends lost 3 bases and 3 bases respectively, with 18 bases between them. The CDR3 extends over 17 amino acids. TCRdb reprocessed the 5' RACE reads with MiXCR, giving one entry per CDR3 protein. The table includes under 150,000 distinct CDR3 sequences, about a tenth detected once. The clonotype originates from a male donor with ankylosing spondylitis or in good health (not recorded which). Sequencing was performed on blood, either unsorted or a sorted T cell fraction (not recorded which). This chain links TRBV12-3 or TRBV12-4 with TRBJ2-1, with D unclear. In DNA form, the CDR3 reads TGTGCCAGCAGTTTTTGGTATAGGCTAGAAGACTACAATGAGCAGTTCTTC. Its protein product is CASSFWYRLEDYNEQFF.